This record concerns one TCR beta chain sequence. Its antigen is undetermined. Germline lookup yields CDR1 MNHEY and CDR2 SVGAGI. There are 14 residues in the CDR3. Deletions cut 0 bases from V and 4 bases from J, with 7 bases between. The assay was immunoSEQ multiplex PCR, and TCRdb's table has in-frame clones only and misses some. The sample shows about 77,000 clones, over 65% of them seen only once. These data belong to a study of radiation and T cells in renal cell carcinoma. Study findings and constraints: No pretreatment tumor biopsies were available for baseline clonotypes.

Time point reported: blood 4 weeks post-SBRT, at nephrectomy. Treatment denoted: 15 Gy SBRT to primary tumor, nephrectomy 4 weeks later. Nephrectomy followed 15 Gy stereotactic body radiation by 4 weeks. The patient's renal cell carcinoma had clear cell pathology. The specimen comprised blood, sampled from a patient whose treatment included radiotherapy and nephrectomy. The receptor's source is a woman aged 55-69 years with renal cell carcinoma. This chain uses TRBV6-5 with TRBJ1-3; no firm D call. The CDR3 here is CASSYSSQGNTIYF. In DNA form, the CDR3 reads TGTGCCAGCAGTTACTCGAGCCAGGGAAACACCATATATTTT.